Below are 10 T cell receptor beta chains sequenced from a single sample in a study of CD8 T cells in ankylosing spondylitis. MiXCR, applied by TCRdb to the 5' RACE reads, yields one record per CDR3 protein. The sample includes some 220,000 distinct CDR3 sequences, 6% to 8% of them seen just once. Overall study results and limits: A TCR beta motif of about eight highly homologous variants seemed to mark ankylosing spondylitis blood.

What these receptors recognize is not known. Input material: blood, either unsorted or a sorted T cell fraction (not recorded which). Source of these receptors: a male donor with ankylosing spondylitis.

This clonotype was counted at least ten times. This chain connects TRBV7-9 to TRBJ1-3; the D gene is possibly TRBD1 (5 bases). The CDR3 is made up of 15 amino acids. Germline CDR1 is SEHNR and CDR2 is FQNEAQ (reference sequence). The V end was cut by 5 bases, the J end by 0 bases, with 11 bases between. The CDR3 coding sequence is TGTGCCAGCAGCAGCCAGGGTTTCTCTGGAAACACCATATATTTT. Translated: CASSSQGFSGNTIYF.

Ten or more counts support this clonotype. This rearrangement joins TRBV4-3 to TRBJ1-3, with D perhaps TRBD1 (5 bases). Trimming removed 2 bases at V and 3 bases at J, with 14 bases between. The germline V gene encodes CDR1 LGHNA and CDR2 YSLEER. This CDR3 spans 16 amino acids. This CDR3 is CASSQTPGAFGNTIYF. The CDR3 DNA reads TGCGCCAGCAGCCAAACCCCCGGGGCTTTTGGAAACACCATATATTTT.

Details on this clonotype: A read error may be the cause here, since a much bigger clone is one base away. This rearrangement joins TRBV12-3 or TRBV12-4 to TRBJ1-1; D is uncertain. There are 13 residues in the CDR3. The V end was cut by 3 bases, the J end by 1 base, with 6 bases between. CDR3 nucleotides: TGTGCCAGCAGTTTTGGGTGGAACACTGAAGCTTTCTTT. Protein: CASSFGWNTEAFF.

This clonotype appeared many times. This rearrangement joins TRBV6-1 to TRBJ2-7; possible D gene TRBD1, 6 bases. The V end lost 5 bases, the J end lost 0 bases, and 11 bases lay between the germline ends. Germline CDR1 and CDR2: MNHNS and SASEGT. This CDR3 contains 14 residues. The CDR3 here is CASSPRDTSYEQYF. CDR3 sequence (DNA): TGTGCCAGCAGTCCCCGGGACACCTCCTACGAGCAGTACTTC.

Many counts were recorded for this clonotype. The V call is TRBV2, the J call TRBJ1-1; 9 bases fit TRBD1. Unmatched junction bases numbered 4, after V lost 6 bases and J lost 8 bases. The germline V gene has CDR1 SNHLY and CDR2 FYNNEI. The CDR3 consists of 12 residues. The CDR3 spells CASSDGTGEAFF. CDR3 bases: TGTGCCAGCAGCGACGGGACAGGGGAAGCTTTCTTT.

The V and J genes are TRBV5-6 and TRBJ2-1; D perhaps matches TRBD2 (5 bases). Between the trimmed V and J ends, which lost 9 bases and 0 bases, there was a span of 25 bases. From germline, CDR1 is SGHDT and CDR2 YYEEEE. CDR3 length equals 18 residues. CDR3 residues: CAIGPGLASWGSYNEQFF. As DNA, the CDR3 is TGTGCCATCGGCCCCGGGCTAGCCAGCTGGGGCTCCTACAATGAGCAGTTCTTC.

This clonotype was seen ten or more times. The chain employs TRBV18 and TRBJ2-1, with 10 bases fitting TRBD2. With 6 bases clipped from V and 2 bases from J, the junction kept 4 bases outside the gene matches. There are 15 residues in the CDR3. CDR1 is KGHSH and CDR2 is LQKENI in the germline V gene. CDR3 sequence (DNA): TGTGCCAGCTCGCCTCTAGCGGGAGCCTACAATGAGCAGTTCTTC. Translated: CASSPLAGAYNEQFF.

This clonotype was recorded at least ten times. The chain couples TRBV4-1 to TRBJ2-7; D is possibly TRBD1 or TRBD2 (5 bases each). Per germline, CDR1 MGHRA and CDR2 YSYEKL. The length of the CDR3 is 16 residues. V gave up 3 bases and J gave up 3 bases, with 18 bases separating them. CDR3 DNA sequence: TGCGCCAGCAGCCACTCGGGGCCTGGGGTCCTCTACGAGCAGTACTTC. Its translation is CASSHSGPGVLYEQYF.

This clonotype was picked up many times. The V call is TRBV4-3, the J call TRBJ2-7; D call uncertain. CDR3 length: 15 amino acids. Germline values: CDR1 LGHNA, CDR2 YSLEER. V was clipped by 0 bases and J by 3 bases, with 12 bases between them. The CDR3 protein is CASSQERPTNYEQYF. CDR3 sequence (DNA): TGCGCCAGCAGCCAAGAACGACCGACGAACTACGAGCAGTACTTC.

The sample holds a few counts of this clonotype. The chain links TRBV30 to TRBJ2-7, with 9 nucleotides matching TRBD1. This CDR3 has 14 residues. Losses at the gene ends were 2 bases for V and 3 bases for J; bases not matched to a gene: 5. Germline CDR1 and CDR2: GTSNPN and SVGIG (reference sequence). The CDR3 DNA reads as TGTGCCTGGAGTCCGGGGACAGGGCTCTACGAGCAGTACTTC. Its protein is CAWSPGTGLYEQYF.